This T cell receptor (beta chain) was identified during a study of blood T cell repertoires in COVID-19. Sequencing used immunoSEQ multiplex PCR; TCRdb keeps in-frame clones, though not all of them. The table records about 12,000 clones, around 70% of them present only once. This clone has just one count. The CDR3 runs 13 residues. Trimming took 8 bases from V and 8 from J; bases not matched to a gene: 5. Germline lookup yields CDR1 ENHRY and CDR2 SYGVKD. The sample was peripheral blood. The receptor was isolated from a man in his sixties with COVID-19, enrolled during active disease. J is TRBJ2-1 and V is TRBV10-3; 11 nucleotides line up with TRBD2. CDR3 sequence (DNA): TGTGCCATCTTAACTAGCGGGGGCCATGAGCAGTTCTTC. The encoded protein is CAILTSGGHEQFF.